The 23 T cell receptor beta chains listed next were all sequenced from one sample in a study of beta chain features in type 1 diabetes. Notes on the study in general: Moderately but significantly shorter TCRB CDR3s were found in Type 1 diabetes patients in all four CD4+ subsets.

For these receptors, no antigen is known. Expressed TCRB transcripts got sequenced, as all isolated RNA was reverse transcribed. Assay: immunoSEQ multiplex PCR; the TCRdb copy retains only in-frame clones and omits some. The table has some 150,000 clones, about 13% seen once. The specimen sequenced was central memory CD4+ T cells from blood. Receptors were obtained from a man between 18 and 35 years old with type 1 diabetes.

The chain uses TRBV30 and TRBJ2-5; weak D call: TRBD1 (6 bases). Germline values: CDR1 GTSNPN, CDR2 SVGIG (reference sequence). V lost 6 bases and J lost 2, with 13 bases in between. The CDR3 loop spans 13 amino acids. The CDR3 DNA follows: TGTGCCTGCGCCCGAACAGGGCAAGAGACCCAGTACTTC. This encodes CACARTGQETQYF.

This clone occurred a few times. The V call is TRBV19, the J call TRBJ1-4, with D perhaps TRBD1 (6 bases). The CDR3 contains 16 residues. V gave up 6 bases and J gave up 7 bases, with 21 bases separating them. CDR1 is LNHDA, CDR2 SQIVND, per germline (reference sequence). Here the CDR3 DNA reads TGTGCCAGTAGCCCCGGACCCCAGGGGATTAGTGAAAAACTGTTTTTT. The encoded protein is CASSPGPQGISEKLFF.

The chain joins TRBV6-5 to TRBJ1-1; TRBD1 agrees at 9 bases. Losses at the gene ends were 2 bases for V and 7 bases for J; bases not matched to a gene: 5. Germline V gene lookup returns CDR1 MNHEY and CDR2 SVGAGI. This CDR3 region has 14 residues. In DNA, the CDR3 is TGTGCCAGCAGTTACACTGGACAGGGGATTGAAGCTTTCTTT. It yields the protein CASSYTGQGIEAFF.

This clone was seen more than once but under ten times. The CDR3 reads CARSGDSHLQYSTYEQYF. In DNA, the CDR3 is TGTGCCAGGAGCGGGGACAGTCACTTACAGTATTCCACCTACGAGCAGTACTTC. This rearrangement joins TRBV21-1 to TRBJ2-7; the tabulated D call, TRBD1, remains unverified against the DNA. TRBV21-1 is annotated as a pseudogene. The length of the CDR3 is 18 residues.

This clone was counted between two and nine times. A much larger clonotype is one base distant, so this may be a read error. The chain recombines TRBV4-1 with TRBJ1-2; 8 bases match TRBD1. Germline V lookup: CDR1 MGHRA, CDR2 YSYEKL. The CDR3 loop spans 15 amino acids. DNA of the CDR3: TGCGCCATCAGCCAAAGAGGACAGGGTGGATATGGCTACACCTTC. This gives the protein CAISQRGQGGYGYTF.

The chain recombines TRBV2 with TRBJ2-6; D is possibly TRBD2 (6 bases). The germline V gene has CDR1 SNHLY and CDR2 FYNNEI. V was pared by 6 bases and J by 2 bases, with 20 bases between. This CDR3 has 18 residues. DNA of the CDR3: TGTGCCAGCAGCGACCCAGGCGGGGTTTTGGCTGGGGCCAACGTCCTGACTTTC. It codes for CASSDPGGVLAGANVLTF.

This CDR3 reads CAIRATSGGARETQYF. The CDR3 region has the DNA TGTGCCATCAGAGCCACTAGCGGGGGGGCCCGGGAGACCCAGTACTTC. The genes are TRBV10-3 and TRBJ2-5; TRBD2 aligns across 13 bases. The CDR3 runs to 16 residues. Per the germline V gene, CDR1 is ENHRY and CDR2 is SYGVKD. V was pared by 6 bases and J by 5 bases, with 9 bases of the junction left unmatched.

CDR3 protein: CASRDTMNTEAFF. The CDR3 coding sequence is TGCGCCAGCAGGGACACTATGAACACTGAAGCTTTCTTT. V usage is TRBV5-1 and J usage is TRBJ1-1; a possible D gene is TRBD1 (5 bases). V lost 5 bases to trimming and J lost 0 bases, with 8 bases between them. Germline CDR1 and CDR2: SGHRS and YFSETQ. CDR3 length: 13 amino acids.

Written as DNA, the CDR3 is TGCGCCAGCAGGACACAAAGCTCCTACAATGAGCAGTTCTTC. Amino acid sequence: CASRTQSSYNEQFF. The J gene is TRBJ2-1, the V gene TRBV5-1; D unclear. V was trimmed by 5 bases and J by 0 bases, leaving 9 bases between them. Per the germline V gene, CDR1 is SGHRS and CDR2 is YFSETQ. This CDR3 is 14 amino acids long.

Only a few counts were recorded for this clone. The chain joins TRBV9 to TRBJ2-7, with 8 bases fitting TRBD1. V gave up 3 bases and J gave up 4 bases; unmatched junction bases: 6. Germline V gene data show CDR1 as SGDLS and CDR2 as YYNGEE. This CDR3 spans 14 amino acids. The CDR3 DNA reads TGTGCCAGCAGCGGCGGACAGGGCAGATACGAGCAGTACTTC. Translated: CASSGGQGRYEQYF.

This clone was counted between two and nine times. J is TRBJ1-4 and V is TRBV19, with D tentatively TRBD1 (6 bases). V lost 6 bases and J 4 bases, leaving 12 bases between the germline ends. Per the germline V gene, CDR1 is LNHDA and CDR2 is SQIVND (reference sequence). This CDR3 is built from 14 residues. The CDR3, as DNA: TGTGCCAGTAGCCCCGGACAGCATAATGAAAAACTGTTTTTT. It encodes CASSPGQHNEKLFF.

The CDR3 coding sequence is TGTGCCAGCAACGGTGAGGGCACTGAAGCTTTCTTT. As protein: CASNGEGTEAFF. This sequence joins TRBV6-6 and TRBJ1-1, with no clear D. CDR3 length equals 12 residues. Germline loops: CDR1 MNHNY, CDR2 SVGAGI (reference sequence). Trimming removed 7 bases at V and 4 bases at J, with 10 bases between.

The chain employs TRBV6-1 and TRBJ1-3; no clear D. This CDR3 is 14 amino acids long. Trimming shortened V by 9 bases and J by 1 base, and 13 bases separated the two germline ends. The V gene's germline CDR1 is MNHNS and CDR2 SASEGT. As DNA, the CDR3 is TGTGCCAGTCATCTATCTTCGTCTGGAAACACCATATATTTT. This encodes CASHLSSSGNTIYF.

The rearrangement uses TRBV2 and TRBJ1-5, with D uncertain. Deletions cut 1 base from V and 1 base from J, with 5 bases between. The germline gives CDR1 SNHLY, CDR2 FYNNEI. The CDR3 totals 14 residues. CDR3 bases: TGTGCCAGCAGTGAAGTGGTGAGCAATCAGCCCCAGCATTTT. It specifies CASSEVVSNQPQHF.

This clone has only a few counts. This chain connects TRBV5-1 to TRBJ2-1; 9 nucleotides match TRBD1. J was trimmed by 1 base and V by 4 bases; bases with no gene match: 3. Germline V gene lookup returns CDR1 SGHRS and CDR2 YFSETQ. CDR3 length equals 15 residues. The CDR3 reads CASSGDRASYNEQFF. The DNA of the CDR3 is TGCGCCAGCAGCGGGGACAGGGCGTCCTACAATGAGCAGTTCTTC. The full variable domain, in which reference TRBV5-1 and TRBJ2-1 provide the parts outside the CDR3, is KAGVTQTPRYLIKTRGQQVTLSCSPISGHRSVSWYQQTPGQGLQFLFEYFSETQRNKGNFPGRFSGRQFSNSRSEMNVSTLELGDSALYLCASSGDRASYNEQFFGPGTRLTVL.

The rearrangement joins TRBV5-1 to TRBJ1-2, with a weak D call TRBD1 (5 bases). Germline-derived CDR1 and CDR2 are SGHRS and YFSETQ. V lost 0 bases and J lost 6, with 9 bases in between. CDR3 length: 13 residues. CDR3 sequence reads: CASSLAGTDGYTF. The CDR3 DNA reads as TGCGCCAGCAGCTTGGCCGGGACCGATGGCTACACCTTC.

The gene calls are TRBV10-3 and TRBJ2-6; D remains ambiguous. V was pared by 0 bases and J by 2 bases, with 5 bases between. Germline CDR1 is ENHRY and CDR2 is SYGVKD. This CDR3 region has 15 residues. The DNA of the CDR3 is TGTGCCATCAGTGAGTCGAAGGCTGGGGCCAACGTCCTGACTTTC. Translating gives CAISESKAGANVLTF.

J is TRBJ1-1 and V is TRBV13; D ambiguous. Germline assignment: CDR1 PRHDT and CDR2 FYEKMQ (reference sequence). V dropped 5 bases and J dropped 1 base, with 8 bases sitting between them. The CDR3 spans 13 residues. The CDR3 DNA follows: TGTGCCAGCAGCAAGGCCCCGAACACTGAAGCTTTCTTT. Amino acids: CASSKAPNTEAFF. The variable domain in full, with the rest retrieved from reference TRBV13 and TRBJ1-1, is AAGVIQSPRHLIKEKRETATLKCYPIPRHDTVYWYQQGPGQDPQFLISFYEKMQSDKGSIPDRFSAQQFSDYHSELNMSSLELGDSALYFCASSKAPNTEAFFGQGTRLTVV.

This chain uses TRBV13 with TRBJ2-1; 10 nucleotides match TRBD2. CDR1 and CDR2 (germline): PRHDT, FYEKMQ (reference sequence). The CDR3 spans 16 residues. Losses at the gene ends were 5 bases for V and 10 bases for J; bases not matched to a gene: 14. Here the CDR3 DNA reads TGTGCCAGCAGCCTTGGGCTAGCGGGGGACCGGGTGGAGCAGTTCTTC. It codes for CASSLGLAGDRVEQFF. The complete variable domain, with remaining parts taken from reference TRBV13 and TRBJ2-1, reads AAGVIQSPRHLIKEKRETATLKCYPIPRHDTVYWYQQGPGQDPQFLISFYEKMQSDKGSIPDRFSAQQFSDYHSELNMSSLELGDSALYFCASSLGLAGDRVEQFFGPGTRLTVL.

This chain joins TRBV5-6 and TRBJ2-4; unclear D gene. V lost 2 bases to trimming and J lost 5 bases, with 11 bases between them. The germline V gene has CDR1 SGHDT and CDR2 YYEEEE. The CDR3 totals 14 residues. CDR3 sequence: CASSLGSTENIQYF. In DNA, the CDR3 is TGTGCCAGCAGCTTAGGGTCCACCGAAAACATTCAGTACTTC.

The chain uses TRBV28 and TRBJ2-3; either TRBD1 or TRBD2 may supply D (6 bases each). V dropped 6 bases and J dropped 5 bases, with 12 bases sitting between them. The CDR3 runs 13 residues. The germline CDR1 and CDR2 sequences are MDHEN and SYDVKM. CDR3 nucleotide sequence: TGTGCCAGCAGCGTAGGAGGGGGAGATACGCAGTATTTT. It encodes CASSVGGGDTQYF.

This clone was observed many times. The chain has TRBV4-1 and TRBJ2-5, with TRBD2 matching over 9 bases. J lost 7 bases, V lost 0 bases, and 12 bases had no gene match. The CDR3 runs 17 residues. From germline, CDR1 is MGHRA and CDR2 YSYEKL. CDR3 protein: CASSQEATASGEGTQYF. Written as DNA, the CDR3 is TGCGCCAGCAGCCAAGAAGCAACGGCTAGCGGGGAGGGGACCCAGTACTTC.

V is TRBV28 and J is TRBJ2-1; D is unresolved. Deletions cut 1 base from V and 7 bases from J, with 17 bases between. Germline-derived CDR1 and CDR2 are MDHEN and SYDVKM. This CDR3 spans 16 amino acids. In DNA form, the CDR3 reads TGTGCCAGCAGTTTATTTGTCAGTTTCTTAGATAATGAGCAGTTCTTC. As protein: CASSLFVSFLDNEQFF.